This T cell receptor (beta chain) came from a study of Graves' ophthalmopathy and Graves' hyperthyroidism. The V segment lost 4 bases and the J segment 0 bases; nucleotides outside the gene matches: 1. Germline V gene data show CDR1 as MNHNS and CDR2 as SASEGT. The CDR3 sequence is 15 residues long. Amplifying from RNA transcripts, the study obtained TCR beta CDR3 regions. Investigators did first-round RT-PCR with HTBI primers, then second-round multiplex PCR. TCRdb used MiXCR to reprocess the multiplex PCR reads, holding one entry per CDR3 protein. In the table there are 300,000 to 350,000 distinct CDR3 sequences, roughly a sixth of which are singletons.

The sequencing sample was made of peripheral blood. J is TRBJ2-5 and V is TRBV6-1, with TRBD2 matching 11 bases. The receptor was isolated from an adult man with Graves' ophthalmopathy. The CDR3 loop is CASSGLAGYQETQYF. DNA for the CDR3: TGTGCCAGCAGTGGACTAGCGGGATACCAAGAGACCCAGTACTTC.